These T cell receptor beta chains were read from a single sample in a study of blood T cell repertoires in COVID-19. Method: immunoSEQ multiplex PCR; TCRdb's copy keeps in-frame clones and lacks some. The data contain about 270,000 clones, roughly 91% of them singletons. The sequenced sample was PBMCs or T cells enriched from blood (not recorded which). These receptors originate from a woman between 55 and 75 years old who had recovered from COVID-19. CDR3s include the opening cysteine and the closing phenylalanine or tryptophan. A D gene is named only where the DNA matches it firmly. A clone size is listed for some rows: how often the clone was seen (once, few, many), or a class if it is expanded.

TRBV9,once,TRBJ1-6,.,CASSHRSSLGGDSPLHF,TGTGCCAGCAGCCACCGATCGAGCCTGGGGGGAGATTCACCCCTCCACTTT
TRBV5-5,.,TRBJ2-7,.,CASSLIPEGSPFYEQYF,TGTGCCAGCAGCCTTATACCTGAGGGCTCCCCCTTCTACGAGCAGTACTTC
TRBV4-1,.,TRBJ2-5,TRBD2,CASSMSSGGAGETQYF,TGCGCCAGCAGCATGTCTAGCGGGGGGGCCGGAGAGACCCAGTACTTC
TRBV27,.,TRBJ1-1,TRBD1,CASSLRTGVGTEAFF,TGTGCCAGCAGTCTCCGGACAGGGGTCGGGACTGAAGCTTTCTTT
TRBV9,.,TRBJ2-2,TRBD1,CASTPGQGNTGELFF,TGTGCCAGCACCCCGGGACAGGGCAACACCGGGGAGCTGTTTTTT
TRBV4-1,few,TRBJ2-7,.,CASSPEPGWGPDEQYF,TGCGCCAGCAGCCCGGAGCCGGGTTGGGGGCCTGACGAGCAGTACTTC
TRBV5-4,.,TRBJ2-5,TRBD2,CASSFPLAGVRETQYF,TGTGCCAGCAGCTTTCCACTAGCGGGGGTGAGGGAGACCCAGTACTTC
TRBV9,once,TRBJ2-2,TRBD2,CASSVGPSGNTGELFF,TGTGCCAGCAGCGTAGGTCCTAGCGGTAACACCGGGGAGCTGTTTTTT
TRBV27,.,TRBJ1-5,.,CASKGGAGGQPQHF,TGTGCCAGCAAGGGAGGGGCAGGTGGGCAGCCCCAGCATTTT
TRBV5-1,.,TRBJ2-5,.,CASSLVASAQETQYF,TGCGCCAGCAGCTTGGTGGCTAGCGCTCAAGAGACCCAGTACTTC
TRBV11-2,.,TRBJ1-3,.,CASSLEINSGNTIYF,TGTGCCAGCAGCTTGGAGATAAACTCTGGAAACACCATATATTTT
TRBV2,.,TRBJ2-7,TRBD2,CAIRWVAGRYEQYF,TGTGCCATCCGTTGGGTAGCGGGGCGCTACGAGCAGTACTTC
TRBV4-2,.,TRBJ2-1,TRBD2,CASSQELAGGHDEQFF,TGTGCCAGCAGCCAAGAATTAGCGGGGGGGCATGATGAGCAGTTCTTC
TRBV12-5,few,TRBJ1-1,TRBD1,CASGFLGTGNTEAFF,TGTGCTAGTGGTTTCCTAGGGACAGGGAACACTGAAGCTTTCTTT
TRBV6-5,.,TRBJ1-5,.,CASSPRGADNQPQHF,TGTGCCAGCAGTCCCCGGGGGGCGGACAATCAGCCCCAGCATTTT
TRBV5-5,.,TRBJ1-2,.,CASSPSWGDYGYTF,TGTGCCAGCAGCCCCTCGTGGGGGGACTATGGCTACACCTTC
TRBV11-1,.,TRBJ2-7,TRBD1,CASSSQTGNQQYF,TGTGCCAGCAGCTCACAGACAGGGAATCAGCAGTACTTC
TRBV28,.,TRBJ1-1,.,CASSLSTAYAEAFF,TGTGCCAGCAGTTTGTCGACAGCTTACGCTGAAGCTTTCTTT
TRBV4-1,.,TRBJ1-2,.,CASSRSGELGYTF,TGCGCCAGCAGCCGATCAGGGGAACTCGGCTACACCTTC
TRBV6-1,.,TRBJ2-1,TRBD1,CASGGQAVGGQFF,TGTGCCAGCGGTGGACAGGCTGTGGGTGGGCAGTTCTTC
TRBV7-3,.,TRBJ2-3,TRBD2,CASSRGVSTDTQYF,TGTGCCAGCAGTCGGGGGGTTAGCACAGATACGCAGTATTTT
TRBV27,.,TRBJ1-6,TRBD1,CASSWTGGYNSPLHF,TGTGCCAGCAGTTGGACAGGGGGATACAATTCACCCCTCCACTTT
TRBV18,.,TRBJ2-3,.,CAGSLSSTDTQYF,TGTGCCGGCTCACTCTCTAGCACAGATACGCAGTATTTT
TRBV11-2,.,TRBJ2-2,.,CASSLAGNTGELFF,TGTGCCAGCAGCTTAGCGGGGAACACCGGGGAGCTGTTTTTT
TRBV3-1/TRBV3-2,few,TRBJ1-5,.,CASSQDSAGPKPQHF,TGTGCCAGCAGCCAAGATTCGGCAGGTCCTAAGCCCCAGCATTTT
TRBV4-1,.,TRBJ1-2,TRBD1,CASSQIGTAEGYTF,TGCGCCAGCAGCCAAATTGGGACAGCGGAGGGCTACACCTTC
TRBV5-1,.,TRBJ2-3,TRBD2,CASSSSGSLDTQYF,TGCGCCAGCAGTTCTAGCGGGAGTCTAGATACGCAGTATTTT
TRBV9,.,TRBJ1-2,.,CASSVEGTTYGYTF,TGTGCCAGCAGCGTAGAGGGGACAACCTATGGCTACACCTTC
TRBV19,once,TRBJ1-2,TRBD1,CASSLGQGAGGYTF,TGTGCCAGTTCCCTTGGACAGGGGGCAGGTGGCTACACCTTC
TRBV4-1,.,TRBJ1-2,.,CASSQVVSNYGYTF,TGCGCCAGCAGCCAAGTGGTCAGTAACTATGGCTACACCTTC
TRBV11-2,.,TRBJ2-7,.,CASSLGGWQGVYEQYF,TGTGCCAGCAGCTTAGGAGGTTGGCAGGGCGTCTACGAGCAGTACTTC
TRBV10-1,.,TRBJ1-6,TRBD1,CASRGQTCSYNSPLHF,TGCGCCAGCAGGGGACAGACCTGCTCCTATAATTCACCCCTCCACTTT
TRBV3-1/TRBV3-2,.,TRBJ2-4,TRBD2,CASSQDRREGGIQYF,TGTGCCAGCAGCCAAGATAGACGGGAGGGCGGCATTCAGTACTTC
TRBV27,.,TRBJ2-7,TRBD1,CASSLEGQGLEQYF,TGTGCCAGCAGTTTAGAGGGACAGGGTCTCGAGCAGTACTTC
TRBV3-1/TRBV3-2,.,TRBJ1-2,TRBD1,CASSAIGQGDGYTF,TGTGCCAGCAGCGCCATAGGACAGGGGGACGGCTACACCTTC